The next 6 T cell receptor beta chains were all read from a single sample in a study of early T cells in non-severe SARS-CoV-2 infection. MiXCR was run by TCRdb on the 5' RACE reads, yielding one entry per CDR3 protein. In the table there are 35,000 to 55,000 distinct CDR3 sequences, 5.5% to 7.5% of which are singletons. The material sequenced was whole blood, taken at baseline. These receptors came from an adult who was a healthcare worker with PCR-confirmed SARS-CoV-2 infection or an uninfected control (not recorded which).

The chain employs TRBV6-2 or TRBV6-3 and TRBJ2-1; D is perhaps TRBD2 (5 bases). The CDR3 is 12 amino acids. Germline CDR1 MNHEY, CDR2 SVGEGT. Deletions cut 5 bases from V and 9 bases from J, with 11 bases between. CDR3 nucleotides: TGTGCCAGCAGTGCGTCACGGGGTGAGCAGTTCTTC. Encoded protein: CASSASRGEQFF.

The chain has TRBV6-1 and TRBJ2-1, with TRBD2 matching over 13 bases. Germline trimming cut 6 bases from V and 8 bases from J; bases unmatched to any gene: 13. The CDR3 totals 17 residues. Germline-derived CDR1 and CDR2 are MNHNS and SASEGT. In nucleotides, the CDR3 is TGTGCCAGCAGCTCAGGGACTAGCGGGATGGGGTGGGATGAGCAGTTCTTC. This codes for CASSSGTSGMGWDEQFF.

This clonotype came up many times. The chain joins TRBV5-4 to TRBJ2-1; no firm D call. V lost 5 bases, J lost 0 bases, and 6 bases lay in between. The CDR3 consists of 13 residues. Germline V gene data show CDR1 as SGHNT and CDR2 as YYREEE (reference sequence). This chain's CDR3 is CASSPSSYNEQFF. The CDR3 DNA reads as TGTGCCAGCAGTCCTAGCTCCTACAATGAGCAGTTCTTC.

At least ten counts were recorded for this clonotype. The CDR3 DNA follows: TGCAGCGTTATCCCGCTAGCGGGCAATGAGCAGTTCTTC. This encodes CSVIPLAGNEQFF. The chain employs TRBV29-1 and TRBJ2-1; 8 positions agree with TRBD2. Germline CDR1 and CDR2: SQVTM and ANQGSEA. The CDR3 extends over 13 amino acids. With 5 bases clipped from V and 6 bases from J, the junction kept 6 bases outside the gene matches.

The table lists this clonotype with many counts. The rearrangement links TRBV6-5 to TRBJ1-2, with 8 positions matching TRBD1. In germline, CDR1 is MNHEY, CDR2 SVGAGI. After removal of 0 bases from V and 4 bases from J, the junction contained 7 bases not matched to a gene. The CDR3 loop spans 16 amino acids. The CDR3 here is CASSYSLQGGVYGYTF. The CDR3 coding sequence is TGTGCCAGCAGTTACTCCCTACAGGGGGGGGTCTATGGCTACACCTTC.

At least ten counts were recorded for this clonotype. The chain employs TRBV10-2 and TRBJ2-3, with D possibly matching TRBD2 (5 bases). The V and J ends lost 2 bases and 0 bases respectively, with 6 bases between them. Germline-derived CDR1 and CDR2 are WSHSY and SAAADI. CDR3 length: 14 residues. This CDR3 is CASSETRSTDTQYF. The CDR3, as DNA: TGCGCCAGCAGTGAGACTAGGAGCACAGATACGCAGTATTTT.